This T cell receptor beta chain was found in a study of vaccination and CD4 T cells after COVID-19. Study in general: Every culture used as a control got a CEFX pool, an HIV-1 Nef pool, or no peptide.

With 5 bases removed from V and 4 bases from J, the gap between germline ends came to 11 bases. Germline loops: CDR1 SEHNR, CDR2 FQNEAQ (reference sequence). The CDR3 has 13 residues. With respect to this clonotype: Its specificity is not known.

Cultured CD4+ T cell DNA was sequenced using the Oncomine TCR Beta short-read assay. TCRdb reanalysed the PCR reads using MiXCR and keeps one entry per CDR3 protein. Of roughly 18,000 distinct CDR3 sequences listed, 54% were seen once; the top ten hold about an eighth. Treatment denoted: approximately 9-day PBMC culture with coronavirus spike peptide pools or control peptides (ViraFEST assay). The sample comprised CD4+ T cells from blood, cultured in vitro. V and J are TRBV7-9 and TRBJ1-1, with a possible D match to TRBD1 (6 bases). This TCR was sampled from a human donor who had recovered from COVID-19. This CDR3 reads CASSIGGGTEAFF. The CDR3 nucleotides are TGTGCCAGCAGCATCGGAGGGGGCACTGAAGCTTTCTTT. The full variable domain, completed using reference TRBV7-9 and TRBJ1-1, is DTGVSQNPRHKITKRGQNVTFRCDPISEHNRLYWYRQTLGQGPEFLTYFQNEAQLEKSRLLSDRFSAERPKGSFSTLEIQRTEQGDSAMYLCASSIGGGTEAFFGQGTRLTVV.